This is a list of T cell receptor beta chains from one sample in a study of T cells in Graves' hyperthyroidism and ophthalmopathy. TCRdb recomputed calls from the multiplex PCR reads with MiXCR, one row per CDR3 protein. The data contain 410,000 or so distinct CDR3 sequences, around 15% of them singletons. Sequenced sample: blood. The receptors were sampled from a man in his late teens or twenties with Graves' ophthalmopathy. CDR3s include the opening cysteine and the closing phenylalanine or tryptophan. Each record gives: J gene, D gene, clone size, V gene, CDR3 DNA, CDR3 protein. A D gene is named only where the DNA matches it firmly. Some rows have no size entry. The others give once, few or many, or a class for an expanded clone.

>TRBJ2-2|TRBD2|.|TRBV6-5
TGTGCCAGCAGTTACTCAGCGGGGGGATCCGGGGAGCTGTTTTTT
CASSYSAGGSGELFF
>TRBJ1-6|TRBD1|many|TRBV12-3/TRBV12-4
TGTGCCAGCAGCAAAATGACAGGGTTGAATTCACCCCTCCACTTT
CASSKMTGLNSPLHF
>TRBJ2-3|.|many|TRBV7-3
TGTGCCAGCAGCTCGCCGACGGAGGCCGCGCGTCTGACAGATACGCAGTATTTT
CASSSPTEAARLTDTQYF
>TRBJ1-1|TRBD1|many|TRBV12-3/TRBV12-4
TGTGCCAGCAGGGACACAGGGGCCATGAACACTGAAGCTTTCTTT
CASRDTGAMNTEAFF
>TRBJ2-5|.|many|TRBV20-1
TGCAGTGCTCAAGGCCCTAGAGACTCGGAGACCCAGTACTTC
CSAQGPRDSETQYF
>TRBJ1-2|.|.|TRBV6-1
TGTGCCACCTCCGCCCTCTATGGCTACACCTTC
CATSALYGYTF
>TRBJ1-4|.|.|TRBV6-1
TGTGCCAGCAGTCCCCTGGGGGGAGCTAATGAAAAACTGTTTTTT
CASSPLGGANEKLFF
>TRBJ2-1|TRBD2|many|TRBV9
TGTGCCAGCAGCGAGGAGCGGGAGGGATTGTACAATGAGCAGTTCTTC
CASSEEREGLYNEQFF
>TRBJ2-1|TRBD2|few|TRBV18
TGTGCCAGCTCAAAACCCGGGGGGGCCTTTGAGCAGTTCTTC
CASSKPGGAFEQFF
>TRBJ1-1|TRBD1|.|TRBV19
TGTGCCAGTAGTGCGGGACAGGCTGAAGCTTTCTTT
CASSAGQAEAFF
>TRBJ2-3|.|many|TRBV18
TGTGCCAGCTCACCACCGGCAGATACGCAGTATTTT
CASSPPADTQYF
>TRBJ1-1|TRBD1|many|TRBV9
TGTGCCAGCAGCGCTGAACAGGGGATGAACACTGAAGCTTTCTTT
CASSAEQGMNTEAFF
>TRBJ1-5|.|many|TRBV7-9
TGTGCCAGCAGCTTCCTCGCGGGCGGCAATCAGCCCCAGCATTTT
CASSFLAGGNQPQHF
>TRBJ2-1|.|many|TRBV7-8
TGTGCCAGCAGCCCAGGGACACCCTTCGGCAATGAGCAGTTCTTC
CASSPGTPFGNEQFF
>TRBJ2-1|TRBD2|many|TRBV20-1
TGCAGTGCTAGAGCGGGAGGGGACCATGAGCAGTTCTTC
CSARAGGDHEQFF
>TRBJ2-3|.|.|TRBV29-1
TGCAGCGTTCAACAGGGTTCGGCGCAGTATTTT
CSVQQGSAQYF
>TRBJ2-4|.|few|TRBV10-1
TGCGCCAGCAGTGAGTCGGAAGGAAACATTCAGTACTTC
CASSESEGNIQYF
>TRBJ2-3|.|few|TRBV15
TGTGCCACCAGCAGAGATCCGGGGCCGGGAGATACGCAGTATTTT
CATSRDPGPGDTQYF
>TRBJ2-3|.|.|TRBV24-1
TGTGCCACCAGTGATCAGGGTACTCAAACGCAACGCACAGATACGCAGTATTTT
CATSDQGTQTQRTDTQYF
>TRBJ1-1|.|many|TRBV28
TGTGCCAGCAGCTACATCGACAGCACTGAAGCTTTCTTT
CASSYIDSTEAFF
>TRBJ2-5|.|many|TRBV10-1
TGCGCCAGCAGTGCTGACCCCCAAGAGACCCAGTACTTC
CASSADPQETQYF
>TRBJ2-7|TRBD2|many|TRBV2
TGTGCCAGCAGTGCTCGCGGGAGAAAGTACGAGCAGTACTTC
CASSARGRKYEQYF
>TRBJ1-1|.|many|TRBV7-9
TGTGCCAGCAGCTTAGGCCACCTGGACACTGAAGCTTTCTTT
CASSLGHLDTEAFF
>TRBJ2-7|.|many|TRBV15
TGTGCCACCAGCAGAGATCGGGTTAGCGGTCCCTACGAGCAGTACTTC
CATSRDRVSGPYEQYF
>TRBJ2-5|.|many|TRBV7-9
TGTGCCAGCAGCTTAGAGCTGCGGACACCCACGGGGGAGACCCAGTACTTC
CASSLELRTPTGETQYF
>TRBJ2-7|.|many|TRBV27
TGTGCCAGCAGTTTCGAAAACGAGCAGTACTTC
CASSFENEQYF
>TRBJ2-5|.|many|TRBV5-1
TGCGCCAGCAGGCCCCTAGGGGGGGAAACCCAGTACTTC
CASRPLGGETQYF
>TRBJ2-3|.|few|TRBV4-1
TGCGCCAGCACGCCAAACGGAGGGAGCCCAGATACGCAGTATTTT
CASTPNGGSPDTQYF
>TRBJ1-4|TRBD1|many|TRBV12-3/TRBV12-4
TGTGCCAGCAGTCCCGCCGGGACAGGGGACGCCCGAGAACTGTTTTTT
CASSPAGTGDARELFF
>TRBJ1-4|.|few|TRBV5-4
TGTGCCAGCAGACGGCCAGGGTCGGATGAAAAACTGTTTTTT
CASRRPGSDEKLFF
>TRBJ1-4|.|many|TRBV10-2
TGCGCCAGCAGTGTCCAAGGACAGCCCAATGAAAAACTGTTTTTT
CASSVQGQPNEKLFF
>TRBJ2-3|TRBD2|.|TRBV20-1
TGCAGTGAAGCAAGACTAGCGGGAAGCACAGATACGCAGTATTTT
CSEARLAGSTDTQYF
>TRBJ2-5|TRBD2|.|TRBV6-5
TGTGCCAGCAGTTACGGTCTAGCGGAAGAGACCCAGTACTTC
CASSYGLAEETQYF
>TRBJ2-7|.|many|TRBV12-3/TRBV12-4
TGTGCCAGCAGTTTAAGGGGCAGTTTCTCGCGCGAGCAGTACTTC
CASSLRGSFSREQYF
>TRBJ2-1|TRBD1|.|TRBV4-1
TGCGCCAGCAGCCGCGGACAGGGTGGAAATGAGCAGTTCTTC
CASSRGQGGNEQFF
>TRBJ2-1|.|many|TRBV7-2
TGTGCCAGCAGCTTAGGGGACAATGAGCAGTTCTTC
CASSLGDNEQFF
>TRBJ2-6|.|.|TRBV6-1
TGTGCCAGCAGTGAGGGCCTCTCTGGGGCCAACGTCCTGACTTTC
CASSEGLSGANVLTF
>TRBJ1-1|.|few|TRBV9
TGTGCCAGCAGCGTAGCCCAGGGAGAGAACACTGAAGCTTTCTTT
CASSVAQGENTEAFF
>TRBJ1-2|TRBD1|few|TRBV6-1
TGTGCCAGCAGTGGGTTTCACAGGGGCGAGGGCTACACCTTC
CASSGFHRGEGYTF
>TRBJ1-2|.|many|TRBV20-1
TGCAGTGCCACGGAGAACTATGGCTACACCTTC
CSATENYGYTF
>TRBJ2-7|.|many|TRBV4-1
TGCGCCAGCAGCCAAGAGGACGGGAGCTCCTACGAGCAGTACTTC
CASSQEDGSSYEQYF
>TRBJ2-7|TRBD2|few|TRBV6-1
TGTGCCAGCCGCCGGACTAGCGCCTCCTACGAGCAGTACTTC
CASRRTSASYEQYF
>TRBJ2-1|TRBD2|many|TRBV7-9
TGTGCCAGCAGCCCATCTAGCGGGGCCTCATACAATGAGCAGTTCTTC
CASSPSSGASYNEQFF
>TRBJ2-3|TRBD2|many|TRBV7-8
TGTGCCAGCAGCGAAGGACTAGCGGGGACCCTACAGGGAGATACGCAGTATTTT
CASSEGLAGTLQGDTQYF
>TRBJ2-7|.|.|TRBV27
TGTGCCAGCACTTCTACCCCGGATAGATTCCACGAGCAGTACTTC
CASTSTPDRFHEQYF
>TRBJ2-5|.|many|TRBV6-2/TRBV6-3
TGTGCCAGCAGCCAAGCCGGGGCGGAGACCCAGTACTTC
CASSQAGAETQYF
>TRBJ1-5|.|many|TRBV6-1
TGTGCCAGCAGGGAGCTGGAGGGATCCAGCAATCAGCCCCAGCATTTT
CASRELEGSSNQPQHF
>TRBJ2-1|.|.|TRBV7-9
TGTGCCAGCAGCTTTTCTTCATTGGAGGGTGAGCAGTTCTTC
CASSFSSLEGEQFF
>TRBJ1-1|.|once|TRBV6-1
TGTGCCAGCAGGGTTGGTAGAGAAGCTTTCTTT
CASRVGREAFF
>TRBJ1-1|.|.|TRBV20-1
TGCAGTGCCAAACATTCAGGGAAGGCCGCTGAAGCTTTCTTT
CSAKHSGKAAEAFF
>TRBJ1-2|TRBD1|few|TRBV24-1
TGTGCCACCGGGGGACAGGGGGACTATGGCTACACCTTC
CATGGQGDYGYTF
>TRBJ2-1|.|many|TRBV7-2
TGTGCCAGCAGCTTACGGTTAGAGCAGTTCTTC
CASSLRLEQFF